Shown below are 28 T cell receptor beta chains from a single sample sequenced in a study of T-cell reconstitution after alpha-beta-depleted transplantation in children. Preparation of the TCRbeta library used unique molecular identifiers. Via MiXCR, TCRdb re-called the PCR reads, giving one row per CDR3 protein. The sample carries tens of thousands of distinct CDR3 sequences, about 7% recorded once. The sample was PBMCs from the stem cell graft donor, taken from the stem cell graft. These receptors were obtained from a human donor who donated a stem cell graft to a child with acute lymphoblastic leukemia.

This clonotype was detected only a few times. The gene calls are TRBV24-1 and TRBJ2-4, with 9 positions matching TRBD1. This CDR3 spans 19 amino acids. The V gene end was trimmed by 3 bases and the J gene end by 1 base; junction bases not matched to a gene: 12. In germline, CDR1 is KGHDR, CDR2 SFDVKD. CDR3 amino acids: CATSDRTGACFLAKNIQYF. In DNA, the CDR3 is TGTGCCACCAGTGATCGGACAGGGGCGTGCTTTCTGGCCAAAAACATTCAGTACTTC.

This clonotype was found many times. The chain recombines TRBV5-8 with TRBJ2-1; 9 bases agree with TRBD1. V gave up 4 bases and J gave up 8 bases; unmatched junction bases: 7. CDR1 is SGHTS and CDR2 is YDEGEE in the germline V gene. The CDR3 spans 14 residues. CDR3: CASSRGQGAHEQFF. The CDR3, as DNA: TGTGCCAGCAGCCGGGGACAGGGAGCCCATGAGCAGTTCTTC.

The chain carries TRBV4-2 and TRBJ1-1; 7 bases are a match to TRBD1. After removal of 0 bases from V and 5 bases from J, the junction contained 6 bases not matched to a gene. The CDR3 sequence is 15 residues long. Germline V gene data show CDR1 as LGHNA and CDR2 as YNFKEQ. CDR3 loop: CASSQDQQGGTEAFF. The CDR3 nucleotides read TGTGCCAGCAGCCAAGATCAGCAGGGGGGAACTGAAGCTTTCTTT.

This clonotype was recorded at least ten times. This chain connects TRBV6-1 to TRBJ2-5; 12 nucleotides align to TRBD1. V was pared by 6 bases and J by 6 bases, with 8 bases of the junction left unmatched. This CDR3 is 15 amino acids long. In germline, CDR1 is MNHNS, CDR2 SASEGT. The CDR3, as DNA: TGTGCCAGCAGCCGGGACAGGGGGCAACAGAAGACCCAGTACTTC. It codes for CASSRDRGQQKTQYF.

This clonotype turned up a few times. The chain recombines TRBV20-1 with TRBJ1-1; TRBD1 matches 9 bases. Germline CDR1 reads DFQATT; CDR2 reads SNEGSKA (reference sequence). The CDR3 extends over 15 amino acids. The V and J ends lost 6 bases and 9 bases, in that order; junction bases with no gene match: 17. The CDR3 sequence is CSAPRVGQGFRQAFF. CDR3 DNA sequence: TGCAGTGCCCCTAGGGTGGGACAGGGTTTTCGCCAAGCTTTCTTT.

The genes are TRBV7-3 and TRBJ1-2; no definite D call. The CDR3 totals 13 residues. The V end was cut by 5 bases, the J end by 5 bases, with 12 bases between. Germline loops: CDR1 SGHTA, CDR2 FQGTGA. The CDR3 reads CASSTAEGYGYTF. CDR3 in DNA: TGTGCCAGCAGCACGGCCGAGGGATATGGCTACACCTTC.

This clonotype was picked up many times. V and J are TRBV7-8 and TRBJ2-3, with TRBD2 identical over 11 bases. Per germline, CDR1 SGHVS and CDR2 FQNEAQ. There are 18 residues in the CDR3. The J segment lost 3 bases and the V segment lost 1 base, leaving 9 bases of the junction unmatched. The CDR3 sequence is CASSLVASGGSRTDTQYF. CDR3 in DNA: TGTGCCAGCAGCTTAGTGGCTAGCGGGGGGAGCAGGACAGATACGCAGTATTTT. Full variable domain (outside the CDR3, taken from reference TRBV7-8 and TRBJ2-3): GAGVSQSPRYKVAKRGQDVALRCDPISGHVSLFWYQQALGQGPEFLTYFQNEAQLDKSGLPSDRFFAERPEGSVSTLKIQRTQQEDSAVYLCASSLVASGGSRTDTQYFGPGTRLTVL.

This clonotype was recorded at least ten times. The V call is TRBV6-1, the J call TRBJ2-7, with 7 bases identical to TRBD1. CDR1 is MNHNS, CDR2 SASEGT, per germline. V gave up 1 base and J gave up 4 bases; unmatched junction bases: 4. The CDR3 totals 14 residues. The DNA for the CDR3 is TGTGCCAGCAGTGAAGGACAGGGCCTTTACGAGCAGTACTTC. Its translation is CASSEGQGLYEQYF.

This clonotype was recorded at least ten times. The chain uses TRBV6-4 and TRBJ2-2; no clear D. This CDR3 comprises 13 residues. V was pared by 5 bases and J by 1 base, with 5 bases between. CDR1 MRHNA and CDR2 SNTAGT come from the germline V gene. Written as DNA, the CDR3 is TGTGCCAGCAGTCCAGGGAACACCGGGGAGCTGTTTTTT. Its translation: CASSPGNTGELFF.

The chain joins TRBV7-9 to TRBJ2-1, with no clear D. The CDR3 spans 14 residues. From germline, CDR1 is SEHNR and CDR2 FQNEAQ (reference sequence). The V gene lost 1 base and the J gene lost 12 bases, with 16 bases spanning the gap. The DNA of the CDR3 is TGTGCCAGCAGCTTAGTATCCACCCCAGTAGGGCAGTTCTTC. Translated: CASSLVSTPVGQFF.

The chain employs TRBV5-1 and TRBJ2-5; the D gene is possibly TRBD1 (6 bases). This CDR3 spans 15 amino acids. V lost 2 bases and J lost 2, with 13 bases in between. CDR1 SGHRS and CDR2 YFSETQ come from the germline V gene. For the CDR3, the DNA is TGCGCCAGCAGCTTACTACAGGGATTACAAGAGACCCAGTACTTC. Translation gives CASSLLQGLQETQYF.

There are many counts of this clonotype. J is TRBJ2-1 and V is TRBV5-1, with D tentatively TRBD1 or TRBD2 (6 bases each). Germline V lookup: CDR1 SGHRS, CDR2 YFSETQ. V was clipped by 5 bases and J by 1 base, with 22 bases between them. The CDR3 runs 18 residues. The CDR3 sequence: CASSSDPLGGGSYNEQFF. CDR3 sequence (DNA): TGCGCCAGCAGTTCCGACCCCCTGGGGGGCGGTTCCTACAATGAGCAGTTCTTC. The whole variable domain, filled in from reference TRBV5-1 and TRBJ2-1, reads KAGVTQTPRYLIKTRGQQVTLSCSPISGHRSVSWYQQTPGQGLQFLFEYFSETQRNKGNFPGRFSGRQFSNSRSEMNVSTLELGDSALYLCASSSDPLGGGSYNEQFFGPGTRLTVL.

The J gene is TRBJ2-3, the V gene TRBV4-3; 8 nucleotides match TRBD1. Germline loops: CDR1 LGHNA, CDR2 YSLEER. V dropped 1 base and J dropped 6; count of bases not matched to a gene: 9. The CDR3 spans 16 residues. The CDR3 region has the DNA TGCGCCAGCAGCCAAGGAGGTCACAGGGGGACCGATACGCAGTATTTT. Protein: CASSQGGHRGTDTQYF.

This clonotype was observed at least ten times. The chain carries TRBV4-3 and TRBJ1-2; D ambiguous. Trimming left V 0 bases short and J 0 bases short, with 17 bases between. The germline gives CDR1 LGHNA, CDR2 YSLEER. The CDR3 runs to 18 residues. Written as DNA, the CDR3 is TGCGCCAGCAGCCAAGACGAAGGCGAAAGGATCACTAACTATGGCTACACCTTC. Translated, it gives CASSQDEGERITNYGYTF.

This clonotype was seen repeatedly, ten times or more. The chain combines TRBV5-1 with TRBJ1-4, with D possibly being TRBD1 (5 bases). The CDR3 runs to 15 residues. Trimming took off 0 bases at V and 4 bases at J, with 10 bases between the two ends. CDR1 SGHRS and CDR2 YFSETQ come from the germline V gene. CDR3 nucleotide sequence: TGCGCCAGCAGCTTGGCGGCAGGGAGTAATGAAAAACTGTTTTTT. It specifies CASSLAAGSNEKLFF.

This clonotype was picked up many times. The genes are TRBV12-5 and TRBJ2-2; no definite D call. Germline CDR1 reads LGHNT; CDR2 reads FRNRAP. The CDR3 is 15 amino acids. V lost 5 bases and J lost 1, with 11 bases in between. As DNA, the CDR3 is TGTGCTAGTGGTCTTTCTCCTCAGAACACCGGGGAGCTGTTTTTT. This encodes CASGLSPQNTGELFF.

The V gene is TRBV10-2, the J gene TRBJ2-7; D remains unclear. This CDR3 contains 16 residues. V was clipped by 1 base and J by 0 bases, with 13 bases between them. CDR1 and CDR2 from the germline V gene are WSHSY and SAAADI. Here the CDR3 reads CASSELMLQVSYEQYF. CDR3 in DNA: TGCGCCAGCAGTGAGTTAATGCTTCAGGTCTCCTACGAGCAGTACTTC.

The table lists this clonotype with a few counts. The CDR3, as DNA: TGTGCCAGCAGTTACAGGCTCACTAATGAAAAACTGTTTTTT. Protein product: CASSYRLTNEKLFF. J is TRBJ1-4 and V is TRBV28; D perhaps matches TRBD1 (5 bases). The CDR3 has 14 amino acids. V lost 4 bases to trimming and J lost 2 bases, with 8 bases between them. Germline V gene sequence: CDR1 MDHEN, CDR2 SYDVKM.

Many counts were recorded for this clonotype. The chain joins TRBV4-3 to TRBJ2-1; 10 bases match TRBD2. The V gene end was trimmed by 0 bases and the J gene end by 5 bases; junction bases not matched to a gene: 7. Per germline, CDR1 LGHNA and CDR2 YSLEER. The CDR3 totals 17 residues. The CDR3 loop is CASSQEMRLAGHNEQFF. For the CDR3, the DNA is TGCGCCAGCAGCCAAGAAATGAGACTAGCGGGCCACAATGAGCAGTTCTTC.

The chain links TRBV29-1 to TRBJ2-7, with TRBD1 matching over 8 bases. The CDR3 contains 15 residues. V was pared by 2 bases and J by 3 bases, with 9 bases of the junction left unmatched. The V gene's germline CDR1 is SQVTM and CDR2 ANQGSEA. The CDR3 here is CSVELQGAIDYEQYF. The CDR3 coding sequence is TGCAGCGTTGAACTTCAGGGGGCGATTGACTACGAGCAGTACTTC.

The table lists this clonotype with many counts. The chain links TRBV7-8 to TRBJ1-4; the D gene is possibly TRBD1 (5 bases). The CDR3 contains 14 residues. The V and J ends lost 1 base and 7 bases respectively, with 10 bases between them. The germline V gene encodes CDR1 SGHVS and CDR2 FQNEAQ. The CDR3 spells CASSLGRAGEKLFF. CDR3 in DNA: TGTGCCAGCAGCTTAGGCAGGGCGGGTGAAAAACTGTTTTTT.

A few counts support this clonotype. This chain joins TRBV6-1 and TRBJ1-5; D unresolved. The CDR3 consists of 13 residues. V was cut by 8 bases and J by 3 bases, with 11 bases left in between. The germline V gene encodes CDR1 MNHNS and CDR2 SASEGT. This CDR3 is CASRRLFNQPQHF. The DNA for the CDR3 is TGTGCCAGCCGTCGGCTGTTCAATCAGCCCCAGCATTTT.

This clonotype occurred many times. CDR3 protein: CSVPGMLSSYNEQFF. The DNA of the CDR3 is TGCAGCGTTCCCGGGATGCTGAGCTCCTACAATGAGCAGTTCTTC. The V and J genes are TRBV29-1 and TRBJ2-1, with D possibly TRBD2 on 5 matching bases. Germline V gene lookup returns CDR1 SQVTM and CDR2 ANQGSEA. This CDR3 region has 15 residues. The V end lost 5 bases, the J end lost 0 bases, and 14 bases lay between the germline ends.

This clonotype was seen ten or more times. V and J are TRBV20-1 and TRBJ2-5, with D possibly being TRBD2 (7 bases). V lost 6 bases and J lost 5, with 13 bases in between. The germline CDR1 and CDR2 sequences are DFQATT and SNEGSKA (reference sequence). The CDR3 consists of 12 residues. The CDR3 loop reads CSANREGETQYF. In nucleotides, the CDR3 is TGCAGTGCAAACAGGGAGGGGGAGACCCAGTACTTC.

This clonotype was counted between two and nine times. The chain has TRBV29-1 and TRBJ2-5; TRBD2 matches at 8 bases. Germline CDR1 reads SQVTM; CDR2 reads ANQGSEA. This CDR3 spans 14 amino acids. Trimming cost V 4 bases and J 5 bases; bases outside gene matches: 9. The CDR3 nucleotides are TGCAGCGTTGCTGGACCTCCGGGAGGGGAGACCCAGTACTTC. Its translation is CSVAGPPGGETQYF.

This clonotype occurred many times. This chain uses TRBV12-3 or TRBV12-4 with TRBJ2-5; TRBD1 matches at 9 bases. This CDR3 comprises 16 residues. Trimming removed 2 bases from V and 5 bases from J; junction bases left unmatched: 9. The CDR3 protein is CASSLTGTGFLETQYF. CDR3 bases: TGTGCCAGCAGTTTAACCGGGACAGGGTTTTTGGAGACCCAGTACTTC.

The J gene is TRBJ1-2, the V gene TRBV7-2; 8 bases line up with TRBD1. Trimming removed 5 bases from V and 4 bases from J; junction bases left unmatched: 9. This CDR3 has 15 residues. From germline, CDR1 is SGHTA and CDR2 FQGNSA. CDR3 in amino acids: CASSRIGDRSYGYTF. In DNA, the CDR3 is TGTGCCAGCAGCCGGATTGGGGACAGGTCCTATGGCTACACCTTC.

This clonotype was picked up many times. The V call is TRBV5-1, the J call TRBJ2-2; tentatively, D is TRBD1 (5 bases). V shed 7 bases and J shed 6 bases, with 10 bases lying between them. CDR1 and CDR2 from the germline V gene are SGHRS and YFSETQ. This CDR3 is 12 amino acids long. CDR3 loop: CASVAGPGELFF. The CDR3 coding sequence is TGCGCCAGCGTAGCAGGGCCCGGGGAGCTGTTTTTT.